The 8 T cell receptor beta chains in this list originate from one sample, sequenced in a study of CD8 T cells in Susac syndrome. The RNA, about 0.5 to 1 ug, was put through reverse transcription using random hexamers. TCRdb re-derived calls from the immunoSEQ multiplex PCR reads in MiXCR, one entry per CDR3 protein. Altogether fewer than 95,000 distinct CDR3 sequences are present, roughly 96% being singletons, with the ten largest covering 0.55% to 0.75%. Material: CD8+ T cells from PBMCs. Every receptor here comes from a human donor with Susac syndrome.

The chain is built from TRBV20-1 and TRBJ2-1; 12 positions match TRBD2. Germline V lookup: CDR1 DFQATT, CDR2 SNEGSKA (reference sequence). The V gene end was trimmed by 3 bases and the J gene end by 7 bases; junction bases not matched to a gene: 10. There are 16 residues in the CDR3. The CDR3 region is CSASLRTSGELNEQFF. In DNA, the CDR3 is TGCAGTGCTAGCCTCAGGACTAGCGGGGAACTGAATGAGCAGTTCTTC.

The chain couples TRBV5-1 to TRBJ1-1; 7 nucleotides match TRBD1. V shed 0 bases, J shed 6 bases, and the junction held 5 bases outside the gene matches. Germline assignment: CDR1 SGHRS and CDR2 YFSETQ. CDR3 size: 14 residues. The CDR3 reads CASSLEGAVAEAFF. Written as DNA, the CDR3 is TGCGCCAGCAGCTTGGAGGGGGCTGTCGCTGAAGCTTTCTTT.

The chain recombines TRBV4-3 with TRBJ2-3; D possibly matches TRBD1 or TRBD2 (6 bases each). The germline V gene encodes CDR1 LGHNA and CDR2 YSLEER. This CDR3 contains 18 residues. V gave up 0 bases and J gave up 3 bases, with 19 bases separating them. CDR3 in amino acids: CASSQDDGGRGGTDTQYF. The CDR3 DNA reads as TGCGCCAGCAGCCAAGATGATGGAGGCAGGGGAGGAACAGATACGCAGTATTTT.

The chain links TRBV2 to TRBJ2-1, with no clear D. CDR1 and CDR2 (germline): SNHLY, FYNNEI. The V end was cut by 10 bases, the J end by 5 bases, with 12 bases between. The CDR3 runs to 12 residues. CDR3 in amino acids: CATRTGHNEQFF. In DNA, the CDR3 is TGTGCCACCCGAACGGGTCACAATGAGCAGTTCTTC.

This chain joins TRBV13 and TRBJ2-4; tentative D call: TRBD1 (5 bases). Germline loops: CDR1 PRHDT, CDR2 FYEKMQ (reference sequence). Between the trimmed V and J ends, which lost 3 bases and 6 bases, there was a span of 12 bases. The CDR3 has 14 residues. The CDR3 region has the DNA TGTGCCAGCAGCTTGGGGCGAAGCATAAACATTCAGTACTTC. As protein: CASSLGRSINIQYF.

The V gene is TRBV7-6, the J gene TRBJ2-7; possibly TRBD1 for D (6 bases). The CDR3 sequence is 15 residues long. Germline assignment: CDR1 SGHVS and CDR2 FNYEAQ. Between the trimmed V and J ends, which lost 0 bases and 5 bases, there was a span of 14 bases. The CDR3, as DNA: TGTGCCAGCAGCTTAGCGCGCAAGGGGGACCACGAGCAGTACTTC. Protein product: CASSLARKGDHEQYF.

The chain carries TRBV5-1 and TRBJ2-1; D perhaps matches TRBD1 (6 bases). Trimming cost V 0 bases and J 6 bases, with 16 bases left between them. The CDR3 sequence is 16 residues long. In germline, CDR1 is SGHRS, CDR2 YFSETQ. Here the CDR3 reads CASSLAVRGAGNEQFF. The CDR3 nucleotides read TGCGCCAGCAGCTTGGCGGTCAGGGGCGCGGGCAATGAGCAGTTCTTC.

The genes are TRBV12-1 and TRBJ2-4; whether TRBD1, the table's D call, matches the DNA was not checked. TRBV12-1 represents a pseudogene. The CDR3 has 17 amino acids. CDR3 DNA: TGTGCCAGCGAAAACAGGACAGGGGGCGAAGCCAAAAACATTCAGTACTTC. Translated: CASENRTGGEAKNIQYF.